This entry lists 30 T cell receptor beta chains sequenced from one sample in a study of blood T cell repertoires in COVID-19. The data were produced by immunoSEQ multiplex PCR, yet TCRdb's version contains in-frame clones alone and is incomplete. The top ten hold roughly 8% of the sample, which has around 50,000 clones, roughly 91% seen once. The sequenced sample consisted of peripheral blood. The receptor source for this set is a middle-aged man with active COVID-19.

The V and J genes are TRBV7-2 and TRBJ2-1; TRBD2 matches 10 bases. This CDR3 is 15 amino acids long. The trim removed 1 base at V and 6 bases at J, leaving 3 bases unmatched. Germline V gene sequence: CDR1 SGHTA, CDR2 FQGNSA. This chain's CDR3 is CASSLVAGGSNEQFF. The CDR3 DNA reads as TGTGCCAGCAGCTTAGTAGCGGGAGGTAGCAATGAGCAGTTCTTC.

The gene calls are TRBV5-6 and TRBJ2-2, with D possibly TRBD1 on 5 matching bases. The V gene's germline CDR1 is SGHDT and CDR2 YYEEEE. V was pared by 0 bases and J by 0 bases, with 9 bases between. The CDR3 is 16 residues long. The CDR3 DNA is TGTGCCAGCAGCTTGGGGGGCGTCACGAACACCGGGGAGCTGTTTTTT. Its protein product is CASSLGGVTNTGELFF. The full variable domain, its missing parts supplied by reference TRBV5-6 and TRBJ2-2, is DAGVTQSPTHLIKTRGQQVTLRCSPKSGHDTVSWYQQALGQGPQFIFQYYEEEERQRGNFPDRFSGHQFPNYSSELNVNALLLGDSALYLCASSLGGVTNTGELFFGEGSRLTVL.

The rearrangement links TRBV6-5 to TRBJ1-3; TRBD1 matches at 7 bases. This CDR3 comprises 13 residues. The germline CDR1 and CDR2 sequences are MNHEY and SVGAGI. Trimming removed 6 bases from V and 4 bases from J; junction bases left unmatched: 3. The CDR3, as DNA: TGTGCCAGCAGGCCGACAGGGGGAAACACCATATATTTT. It yields the protein CASRPTGGNTIYF.

This rearrangement joins TRBV3-1 (or the pseudogene TRBV3-2) to TRBJ1-3; TRBD1 matches 9 bases. J was trimmed by 1 base and V by 4 bases; bases with no gene match: 5. Germline assignment: CDR1 LGHDT and CDR2 YNNKEL (reference sequence). The CDR3 runs 16 residues. CDR3 in amino acids: CASSPRDRASGNTIYF. Here the CDR3 DNA reads TGTGCCAGCAGCCCCCGGGACAGGGCATCTGGAAACACCATATATTTT.

V gene TRBV7-9 combines with J gene TRBJ1-2, with TRBD1 matching over 7 bases. The ends lost 6 bases at V and 1 base at J; junction bases unmatched: 20. In germline, CDR1 is SEHNR, CDR2 FQNEAQ (reference sequence). The CDR3 sequence is 19 residues long. The CDR3 spells CASSWGQGEEGPVNYGYTF. The DNA for the CDR3 is TGTGCCAGCAGTTGGGGTCAGGGGGAAGAAGGGCCAGTTAACTATGGCTACACCTTC.

This chain joins TRBV9 and TRBJ2-2, with TRBD1 identical over 11 bases. V gave up 3 bases and J gave up 7 bases; unmatched junction bases: 8. Germline V CDR1 and CDR2: SGDLS, YYNGEE. This CDR3 is 16 amino acids long. DNA for the CDR3: TGTGCCAGCAGCGCCGGGACAGGGGGTATTGTCGGGGAGCTGTTTTTT. Residues: CASSAGTGGIVGELFF.

CDR3 region: CASRYSNEQFF. In DNA, the CDR3 is TGTGCCAGCAGGTATAGTAATGAGCAGTTCTTC. The chain joins TRBV5-4 to TRBJ2-1, with D unresolved. Trimming removed 5 bases at V and 7 bases at J, with 7 bases between. Germline V gene lookup returns CDR1 SGHNT and CDR2 YYREEE (reference sequence). The CDR3 runs 11 residues.

The chain is built from TRBV27 and TRBJ2-2; 7 nucleotides align to TRBD1. The CDR3 consists of 14 residues. In germline, CDR1 is MNHEY, CDR2 SMNVEV (reference sequence). V lost 3 bases, J lost 5 bases, and 3 bases stayed unmatched. Here the CDR3 reads CASSFATGTGELFF. DNA for the CDR3: TGTGCCAGCAGTTTCGCGACAGGGACCGGGGAGCTGTTTTTT.

This clone was recorded only once. The rearrangement links TRBV7-2 to TRBJ2-4, with 7 bases aligning to TRBD2. The CDR3 is made up of 17 amino acids. With V trimmed by 1 base and J by 5 bases, 11 bases remained unmatched. From germline, CDR1 is SGHTA and CDR2 FQGNSA. CDR3 protein: CASSLGGGGMGQNIQYF. As DNA, the CDR3 is TGTGCCAGCAGCTTAGGGGGGGGAGGCATGGGCCAAAACATTCAGTACTTC.

V is TRBV19 and J is TRBJ1-2; 8 bases fit TRBD1. Germline V gene lookup returns CDR1 LNHDA and CDR2 SQIVND (reference sequence). The CDR3 is made up of 15 amino acids. V lost 7 bases to trimming and J lost 0 bases; unmatched junction nucleotides: 7. The DNA of the CDR3 is TGTGCCAGTACTCTCGGACAGGGTCCTAACTATGGCTACACCTTC. This translates into CASTLGQGPNYGYTF.

This clone was picked up a small number of times. The V gene is TRBV4-2, the J gene TRBJ2-2; TRBD2 agrees at 9 bases. The CDR3 loop spans 16 amino acids. V trimming: 0 bases; J trimming: 6 bases; junction bases outside the gene matches: 5. Germline V CDR1 and CDR2: LGHNA, YNFKEQ. The CDR3 coding sequence is TGTGCCAGCAGCCAAGATCTAGCGGGAAAGGCCGGGGAGCTGTTTTTT. Protein sequence: CASSQDLAGKAGELFF.

The rearrangement joins TRBV27 to TRBJ1-1; D possibly corresponds to TRBD1 (5 bases). The CDR3 is 15 amino acids. Germline V gene lookup returns CDR1 MNHEY and CDR2 SMNVEV (reference sequence). The V end lost 6 bases, the J end lost 8 bases, and 22 bases lay between the germline ends. CDR3 residues: CASRSGAGRLSEAFF. DNA of the CDR3: TGTGCCAGCAGGAGTGGGGCAGGGAGGTTGTCGGAAGCTTTCTTT.

This CDR3 reads CASRGQANTIYF. CDR3 DNA: TGTGCCAGCAGGGGACAGGCTAACACCATATATTTT. The chain combines TRBV5-6 with TRBJ1-3, with TRBD1 matching 8 bases. The CDR3 sequence is 12 residues long. Germline V gene sequence: CDR1 SGHDT, CDR2 YYEEEE. V trimming: 5 bases; J trimming: 7 bases; junction bases outside the gene matches: 2. Together with reference TRBV5-6 and TRBJ1-3, the CDR3 gives the full variable domain: DAGVTQSPTHLIKTRGQQVTLRCSPKSGHDTVSWYQQALGQGPQFIFQYYEEEERQRGNFPDRFSGHQFPNYSSELNVNALLLGDSALYLCASRGQANTIYFGEGSWLTVV.

This chain connects TRBV6-5 to TRBJ2-2; 11 nucleotides align to TRBD2. CDR1 and CDR2 from the germline V gene are MNHEY and SVGAGI. CDR3 length: 14 amino acids. Germline trimming cut 10 bases from V and 4 bases from J; bases unmatched to any gene: 5. CDR3 amino acids: CATLAGGSTGELFF. In DNA form, the CDR3 reads TGTGCCACGCTAGCGGGGGGCTCCACCGGGGAGCTGTTTTTT.

This chain links TRBV9 with TRBJ2-1; 10 bases fit TRBD2. Germline V gene data show CDR1 as SGDLS and CDR2 as YYNGEE. The CDR3 has 14 amino acids. Losses at the gene ends were 7 bases for V and 1 base for J; bases not matched to a gene: 2. CDR3 sequence (DNA): TGTGCCAGCGCACTAGCGGGGTCCTACAATGAGCAGTTCTTC. This encodes CASALAGSYNEQFF.

This chain uses TRBV15 with TRBJ2-7; TRBD2 matches at 9 bases. The germline gives CDR1 LNHNV, CDR2 YYDKDF (reference sequence). The CDR3 extends over 16 amino acids. With 4 bases clipped from V and 5 bases from J, the junction kept 12 bases outside the gene matches. CDR3: CATSTSSGRRLNEQYF. The CDR3 DNA is TGTGCCACCAGCACCTCAAGCGGGAGGCGACTTAACGAGCAGTACTTC.

This chain uses TRBV20-1 with TRBJ2-1; TRBD1 might be the D (5 bases). The CDR3 loop spans 11 amino acids. V shed 6 bases and J shed 6 bases, with 9 bases lying between them. From germline, CDR1 is DFQATT and CDR2 SNEGSKA (reference sequence). CDR3: CSALRGNEQFF. The CDR3 DNA reads as TGCAGTGCCCTAAGGGGCAATGAGCAGTTCTTC.

V is TRBV6-2 or TRBV6-3 and J is TRBJ2-2, with D possibly TRBD2 on 5 matching bases. Germline CDR1 is MNHEY and CDR2 is SVGEGT. Trimming pared 6 bases from V and 4 bases from J, leaving 15 bases between. This CDR3 comprises 15 residues. The CDR3 DNA reads as TGTGCCAGCAGCCCGTGGCGGGTGACCACCGGGGAGCTGTTTTTT. This sequence encodes CASSPWRVTTGELFF.

This chain uses TRBV4-2 with TRBJ1-2, with D uncertain. The CDR3 spans 15 residues. Germline loops: CDR1 LGHNA, CDR2 YNFKEQ. Trimming removed 0 bases at V and 4 bases at J, with 12 bases between. The DNA for the CDR3 is TGTGCCAGCAGCCAAGATCGGACTGCGACCTATGGCTACACCTTC. Its protein is CASSQDRTATYGYTF.

The chain has TRBV2 and TRBJ2-1, with TRBD1 as a possible D gene (6 bases). The CDR3 has 15 residues. The V gene's germline CDR1 is SNHLY and CDR2 FYNNEI. Between the trimmed V and J ends, which lost 10 bases and 4 bases, there was a span of 20 bases. The CDR3 bases are TGTGCCATCTACCACCAGGGGAAATTGTACAATGAGCAGTTCTTC. As protein: CAIYHQGKLYNEQFF. The full variable domain, completed using reference TRBV2 and TRBJ2-1, is EPEVTQTPSHQVTQMGQEVILRCVPISNHLYFYWYRQILGQKVEFLVSFYNNEISEKSEIFDDQFSVERPDGSNFTLKIRSTKLEDSAMYFCAIYHQGKLYNEQFFGPGTRLTVL.

J is TRBJ2-1 and V is TRBV11-2; possible D gene TRBD2, 7 bases. Deletions cut 5 bases from V and 6 bases from J, with 17 bases between. CDR3 length: 15 amino acids. CDR1 is SGHAT and CDR2 is FQNNGV in the germline V gene. The CDR3 region is CASSPRTRGINEQFF. In DNA form, the CDR3 reads TGTGCCAGCAGCCCTAGGACTAGGGGGATCAATGAGCAGTTCTTC.

V usage is TRBV5-1 and J usage is TRBJ2-1, with 8 bases identical to TRBD2. The germline CDR1 and CDR2 sequences are SGHRS and YFSETQ. The CDR3 runs 15 residues. J lost 4 bases, V lost 2 bases, and 5 bases had no gene match. The CDR3 nucleotides read TGCGCCAGCAGCTTCACTAGCGGACTTTACAATGAGCAGTTCTTC. Protein sequence: CASSFTSGLYNEQFF.

The chain has TRBV7-2 and TRBJ2-7, with D unresolved. CDR1 is SGHTA, CDR2 FQGNSA, per germline. The CDR3 length is 12 residues. The V gene lost 2 bases and the J gene lost 3 bases, with 5 bases spanning the gap. The CDR3 sequence: CASSLSLYEQYF. CDR3 bases: TGTGCCAGCAGCTTAAGCCTCTACGAGCAGTACTTC.

V gene TRBV29-1 combines with J gene TRBJ2-1; 11 nucleotides align to TRBD2. The V gene end was trimmed by 7 bases and the J gene end by 5 bases; junction bases not matched to a gene: 4. Germline V lookup: CDR1 SQVTM, CDR2 ANQGSEA. The CDR3 is made up of 13 amino acids. CDR3 sequence: CSETSGAHNEQFF. The DNA for the CDR3 is TGCAGCGAGACTAGCGGGGCCCACAATGAGCAGTTCTTC.

CDR3 nucleotides: TGTGCCAGCAGCGGGACTACCCAAGAGACCCAGTACTTC. Its protein product is CASSGTTQETQYF. This chain links TRBV11-2 with TRBJ2-5; 7 positions agree with TRBD2. CDR1 and CDR2 from the germline V gene are SGHAT and FQNNGV. V dropped 5 bases and J dropped 1; count of bases not matched to a gene: 1. The length of the CDR3 is 13 residues.

The J gene is TRBJ1-3, the V gene TRBV7-7; D gene uncertain. Trimming removed 5 bases at V and 4 bases at J, with 21 bases between. Germline V gene sequence: CDR1 SSHAT, CDR2 FNYEAQ (reference sequence). The CDR3 runs to 17 residues. CDR3 loop: CASSPQGGALTGNTIYF. In DNA, the CDR3 is TGTGCCAGCAGCCCCCAAGGAGGCGCCTTGACAGGAAACACCATATATTTT.

J is TRBJ2-1 and V is TRBV7-6; 9 bases agree with TRBD1. The CDR3 runs 15 residues. The V segment lost 5 bases and the J segment 5 bases; nucleotides outside the gene matches: 7. In germline, CDR1 is SGHVS, CDR2 FNYEAQ. In DNA, the CDR3 is TGTGCCAGCAGCCCCGGGGACAGGGTAGACAATGAGCAGTTCTTC. It specifies CASSPGDRVDNEQFF.

Here the CDR3 reads CASSRGYGNTIYF. The CDR3 DNA is TGTGCCAGCAGTAGGGGATACGGAAACACCATATATTTT. J is TRBJ1-3 and V is TRBV12-3 or TRBV12-4, with D possibly TRBD1 on 5 matching bases. The germline V and J ends were trimmed by 5 bases and 4 bases, with 9 bases remaining between them. The CDR3 spans 13 residues.

In this sample, this clone turned up once. The CDR3 region has the DNA TGTGCCAGCAGCCGCAGGGGACAGGTCTACAATGAGCAGTTCTTC. Translation: CASSRRGQVYNEQFF. This chain joins TRBV5-8 and TRBJ2-1, with 8 bases that match TRBD1. Trimming cost V 4 bases and J 3 bases; bases outside gene matches: 6. Germline V CDR1 and CDR2: SGHTS, YDEGEE. This CDR3 has 15 residues.

The rearrangement joins TRBV4-3 to TRBJ2-6; 10 nucleotides align to TRBD2. Germline V gene data show CDR1 as LGHNA and CDR2 as YSLEER. The CDR3 runs 19 residues. V lost 0 bases, J lost 0 bases, and 5 bases stayed unmatched. In nucleotides, the CDR3 is TGCGCCAGCAGCCAAGATACTAGCGGGGTGTTCTCTGGGGCCAACGTCCTGACTTTC. Its protein product is CASSQDTSGVFSGANVLTF.